This passage covers 20 T cell receptor beta chains from one sample sequenced in a study of T cells in localized non-small cell lung cancer. Sequencing was performed with immunoSEQ multiplex PCR; in TCRdb, only in-frame clones are kept and a portion is missing. Of 86,000 or so clones listed, approximately 84% are singletons. Sequences were derived from peripheral blood, sampled before any cancer treatment. These receptors were obtained from a man between 40 and 69 years old with stage I lung adenocarcinoma.

The chain couples TRBV7-2 to TRBJ2-7; D uncertain. With 1 base removed from V and 2 bases from J, the gap between germline ends came to 15 bases. This CDR3 contains 16 residues. From germline, CDR1 is SGHTA and CDR2 FQGNSA. CDR3 sequence (DNA): TGTGCCAGCAGCTTAGGTTCAGGACGTATCCCCTACGAGCAGTACTTC. The encoded protein is CASSLGSGRIPYEQYF.

The chain uses TRBV11-3 and TRBJ2-1; D remains ambiguous. CDR3 length: 13 amino acids. With 4 bases removed from V and 8 bases from J, the gap between germline ends came to 12 bases. CDR1 and CDR2 (germline): SGHNT, YENEEA. The CDR3 here is CASSSPPGYEQFF. In DNA form, the CDR3 reads TGTGCCAGCAGCTCACCACCGGGTTATGAGCAGTTCTTC.

The chain combines TRBV30 with TRBJ1-6, with D hard to call. The length of the CDR3 is 13 residues. Trimming took 2 bases from V and 13 from J, leaving 15 bases between them. Germline CDR1 GTSNPN, CDR2 SVGIG (reference sequence). The CDR3 nucleotides read TGTGCCTGGAGTCCTCCGAGCTATGCCCCCCTCCACTTT. Its translation is CAWSPPSYAPLHF.

In its sample, this clone was seen once. The CDR3: CASSVADRGNTIYF. CDR3 bases: TGCGCCAGCAGTGTCGCGGACAGGGGAAACACCATATATTTT. The rearrangement links TRBV10-2 to TRBJ1-3; 7 bases are shared with TRBD1. The trim removed 4 bases at V and 4 bases at J, leaving 4 bases unmatched. The CDR3 extends over 14 amino acids. Germline CDR1 WSHSY, CDR2 SAAADI.

This clone was observed a single time. The V and J genes are TRBV30 and TRBJ1-1; the D gene is possibly TRBD1 (5 bases). Germline V gene sequence: CDR1 GTSNPN, CDR2 SVGIG (reference sequence). Trimming removed 2 bases at V and 4 bases at J, with 11 bases between. The CDR3 has 13 residues. Here the CDR3 DNA reads TGTGCCTGGAGTTTCAGGGCGGGCACTGAAGCTTTCTTT. This sequence encodes CAWSFRAGTEAFF.

J is TRBJ2-1 and V is TRBV5-5; no clear D gene. Per germline, CDR1 SGHKS and CDR2 YYEKEE (reference sequence). Trimming pared 4 bases from V and 10 bases from J, leaving 21 bases between. This CDR3 spans 15 amino acids. Here the CDR3 DNA reads TGTGCCAGCAGCCCGGGCGGTTCCGGCTTACGAGAGCAGTTCTTC. Its translation is CASSPGGSGLREQFF.

This chain joins TRBV28 and TRBJ1-4, with TRBD1 as a possible D gene (6 bases). This CDR3 contains 14 residues. Trimming took off 7 bases at V and 7 bases at J, with 16 bases between the two ends. Germline CDR1 MDHEN, CDR2 SYDVKM. CDR3 amino acids: CASKGGTAREKLFF. Written as DNA, the CDR3 is TGTGCCAGCAAGGGGGGGACGGCGCGTGAAAAACTGTTTTTT.

This rearrangement joins TRBV7-2 to TRBJ2-1; 7 nucleotides line up with TRBD2. V was pared by 5 bases and J by 12 bases, with 13 bases of the junction left unmatched. This CDR3 is built from 14 residues. CDR1 SGHTA and CDR2 FQGNSA come from the germline V gene. CDR3 sequence (DNA): TGTGCCAGCAGCACACCCCCTAGCGGAAAGAGGCAGTTCTTC. Protein sequence: CASSTPPSGKRQFF.

This clone came up a few times. The chain recombines TRBV7-2 with TRBJ1-1, with D hard to call. Germline CDR1 SGHTA, CDR2 FQGNSA. The germline V and J ends were trimmed by 2 bases and 10 bases, with 11 bases remaining between them. CDR3 size: 12 residues. The CDR3 loop reads CASSLRRKGAFF. CDR3 bases: TGTGCCAGCAGCTTACGGAGGAAGGGAGCTTTCTTT.

CDR3 in DNA: TGCGCCAGCAGCCGCGAAGTGGGTTTACCTACCACAGATACGCAGTATTTT. This translates into CASSREVGLPTTDTQYF. V and J are TRBV5-1 and TRBJ2-3; D ambiguous. The V end was cut by 4 bases, the J end by 2 bases, with 20 bases between. There are 17 residues in the CDR3. Germline CDR1 reads SGHRS; CDR2 reads YFSETQ.

J is TRBJ2-3 and V is TRBV6-5; TRBD2 aligns across 7 bases. Germline loops: CDR1 MNHEY, CDR2 SVGAGI. This CDR3 comprises 12 residues. Losses at the gene ends were 2 bases for V and 11 bases for J; bases not matched to a gene: 4. CDR3 loop: CASSYGLAEQYF. In DNA form, the CDR3 reads TGTGCCAGCAGTTACGGGCTAGCGGAGCAGTATTTT.

This sequence joins TRBV29-1 and TRBJ2-1, with D possibly being TRBD2 (6 bases). Germline-derived CDR1 and CDR2 are SQVTM and ANQGSEA. V was cut by 2 bases and J by 9 bases, with 20 bases left in between. This CDR3 is built from 15 residues. In nucleotides, the CDR3 is TGCAGCGTTGAAACTAGGGGAGGAGATTTTTTTGAGCAGTTCTTC. It is translated as CSVETRGGDFFEQFF.

The chain has TRBV10-3 and TRBJ2-3; possibly TRBD1 for D (5 bases). Germline values: CDR1 ENHRY, CDR2 SYGVKD. V lost 8 bases and J lost 2, with 8 bases in between. CDR3 size: 12 residues. CDR3 in amino acids: CAIATDTDTQYF. The DNA for the CDR3 is TGTGCCATCGCGACAGACACAGATACGCAGTATTTT.

A single count supports this clone. The V gene is TRBV6-5, the J gene TRBJ2-7; 9 bases map to TRBD1. The V and J ends lost 6 bases and 7 bases, in that order; junction bases with no gene match: 13. Germline V lookup: CDR1 MNHEY, CDR2 SVGAGI. The length of the CDR3 is 15 residues. For the CDR3, the DNA is TGTGCCAGCAGAGCGGACAGGGGCTTTGACGGGGAGCAGTACTTC. Protein product: CASRADRGFDGEQYF.

The chain has TRBV27 and TRBJ2-7; TRBD1 aligns across 7 bases. The CDR3 runs to 13 residues. Germline assignment: CDR1 MNHEY and CDR2 SMNVEV (reference sequence). Losses at the gene ends were 10 bases for V and 5 bases for J; bases not matched to a gene: 11. CDR3 in amino acids: CATRKQGSDEQYF. CDR3 nucleotide sequence: TGTGCCACCAGGAAACAGGGGTCGGACGAGCAGTACTTC.

J is TRBJ1-2 and V is TRBV28; D not certain. Trimming stripped 2 bases from V and 3 bases from J, with 7 bases between. The CDR3 is 13 residues long. CDR1 and CDR2 from the germline V gene are MDHEN and SYDVKM. In nucleotides, the CDR3 is TGTGCCAGCAGTTTAGGTAGGGACTATGGCTACACCTTC. Its translation: CASSLGRDYGYTF.

The chain recombines TRBV15 with TRBJ1-2; D possibly corresponds to TRBD1 (5 bases). CDR3 length equals 15 residues. Germline assignment: CDR1 LNHNV and CDR2 YYDKDF (reference sequence). V was trimmed by 0 bases and J by 4 bases, leaving 12 bases between them. This CDR3 is CATSRDRDVVYGYTF. CDR3 coding DNA: TGTGCCACCAGCAGAGACCGGGACGTAGTCTATGGCTACACCTTC.

The gene calls are TRBV6-1 and TRBJ2-3, with no clear D. V gave up 7 bases and J gave up 0 bases, with 8 bases separating them. Per the germline V gene, CDR1 is MNHNS and CDR2 is SASEGT. The CDR3 covers 13 residues. The CDR3 loop reads CASTGMSTDTQYF. DNA of the CDR3: TGTGCCAGCACGGGTATGAGCACAGATACGCAGTATTTT.

The J gene is TRBJ2-5, the V gene TRBV30; TRBD1 is a possible D gene (5 bases). V shed 3 bases and J shed 3 bases, with 11 bases lying between them. The length of the CDR3 is 13 residues. Germline loops: CDR1 GTSNPN, CDR2 SVGIG (reference sequence). Here the CDR3 reads CAWRRTPKETQYF. As DNA, the CDR3 is TGTGCCTGGAGACGGACACCTAAAGAGACCCAGTACTTC.

The chain recombines TRBV2 with TRBJ1-5, with D unclear. Trimming cost V 5 bases and J 4 bases, with 3 bases left between them. The CDR3 totals 11 residues. Germline CDR1 reads SNHLY; CDR2 reads FYNNEI. The CDR3 DNA reads TGTGCCAGCAGTAAGAATCAGCCCCAGCATTTT. Residues: CASSKNQPQHF.